Below are 12 T cell receptor beta chains sequenced from a single sample in a study of cytomegalovirus exposure and HLA in healthy donors. 60 Vbeta and 13 Jbeta primers were used in PCR. Sequencing used immunoSEQ multiplex PCR; TCRdb keeps in-frame clones, though not all of them. This sample has 100,000 to 150,000 clones, with approximately 81% found just once. The source material was PBMCs. The receptors shown here come from a man between 18 and 35 years old in good health and CMV-seropositive.

The chain has TRBV5-1 and TRBJ2-2, with 8 bases matching TRBD1. Germline V gene sequence: CDR1 SGHRS, CDR2 YFSETQ. The CDR3 runs 18 residues. The J segment lost 2 bases and the V segment lost 0 bases, leaving 9 bases of the junction unmatched. The CDR3 region is CASSLAMTGEENTGELFF. CDR3 DNA sequence: TGCGCCAGCAGCTTGGCTATGACAGGGGAGGAAAACACCGGGGAGCTGTTTTTT. Looking up the rest from reference TRBV5-1 and TRBJ2-2 gives the full variable domain: KAGVTQTPRYLIKTRGQQVTLSCSPISGHRSVSWYQQTPGQGLQFLFEYFSETQRNKGNFPGRFSGRQFSNSRSEMNVSTLELGDSALYLCASSLAMTGEENTGELFFGEGSRLTVL.

The gene calls are TRBV6-1 and TRBJ2-7; tentative D call: TRBD2 (6 bases). This CDR3 is 13 amino acids long. Germline loops: CDR1 MNHNS, CDR2 SASEGT. Trimming took off 2 bases at V and 2 bases at J, with 7 bases between the two ends. As DNA, the CDR3 is TGTGCCAGCAGTGAATGGGGGGCCTACGAGCAGTACTTC. Translating it yields CASSEWGAYEQYF.

The V gene is TRBV6-1, the J gene TRBJ1-1; 8 bases are shared with TRBD1. V lost 10 bases, J lost 1 base, and 8 bases stayed unmatched. The germline gives CDR1 MNHNS, CDR2 SASEGT. The CDR3 has 14 residues. Here the CDR3 DNA reads TGTGCCACCCTAACAGGGGGACAGAACACTGAAGCTTTCTTT. Translation: CATLTGGQNTEAFF.

The chain combines TRBV2 with TRBJ1-6; D not certain. CDR1 and CDR2 from the germline V gene are SNHLY and FYNNEI. V lost 5 bases, J lost 3 bases, and 11 bases lay in between. The CDR3 consists of 15 residues. CDR3 in amino acids: CASSRVANYNSPLHF. CDR3 nucleotides: TGTGCCAGCAGTCGGGTCGCTAACTATAATTCACCCCTCCACTTT.

V and J are TRBV6-6 and TRBJ2-5, with 8 bases identical to TRBD2. The closer fit of TRBJ2-7 to the DNA end suggests the J call may be wrong. CDR1 is MNHNY and CDR2 is SVGAGI in the germline V gene (reference sequence). The CDR3 has 14 residues. The CDR3 bases are TGTGCCAGCAGTTACACCGGGGGGGACTACGAGCAGTACTTC. Amino acids: CASSYTGGDYEQYF.

The count of this clone is one. No conserved phenylalanine or tryptophan is present at the end of the CDR3, so a read error is the likely explanation. The genes are TRBV7-9 and TRBJ1-1; 7 nucleotides align to TRBD1. CDR3 length: 15 residues. Germline V gene sequence: CDR1 SEHNR, CDR2 FQNEAQ (reference sequence). Trimming at V came to 1 base and at J to 2 bases, leaving 4 bases not matched to a gene. The CDR3 reads CASSLGGQRNTEAFL. CDR3 DNA sequence: TGTGCCAGCAGCTTAGGGGGACAGAGAAACACTGAAGCTTTCCTT.

The chain employs TRBV11-1 and TRBJ2-1, with TRBD2 matching over 8 bases. After removal of 3 bases from V and 7 bases from J, the junction contained 8 bases not matched to a gene. The CDR3 covers 15 residues. The germline gives CDR1 SGHAT, CDR2 FQDESV (reference sequence). CDR3 bases: TGTGCCAGCAGCTTCGATCGGGGGGGGCTGAATGAGCAGTTCTTC. Protein product: CASSFDRGGLNEQFF.

The chain couples TRBV19 to TRBJ1-2, with 7 nucleotides matching TRBD1. Germline assignment: CDR1 LNHDA and CDR2 SQIVND (reference sequence). This CDR3 is built from 15 residues. V lost 5 bases to trimming and J lost 8 bases; unmatched junction nucleotides: 14. The CDR3 nucleotides are TGTGCCAGTAGTGTCAGGGGGGATGTAAGGTTCGGCTACACCTTC. This encodes CASSVRGDVRFGYTF.

This clone was seen only a few times. The chain carries TRBV30 and TRBJ2-2, with 10 bases that match TRBD2. The length of the CDR3 is 15 residues. Germline V gives CDR1 GTSNPN, CDR2 SVGIG (reference sequence). Trimming at V came to 3 bases and at J to 3 bases, leaving 4 bases not matched to a gene. The DNA of the CDR3 is TGTGCCTGGAGAGCGGGAGGGCCGCACACCGGGGAGCTGTTTTTT. It codes for CAWRAGGPHTGELFF.

This clone was recorded only once. This rearrangement joins TRBV5-6 to TRBJ1-2; 7 nucleotides align to TRBD1. J gave up 7 bases and V 1 base, and 10 bases lay outside the gene matches. This CDR3 has 15 amino acids. Germline lookup yields CDR1 SGHDT and CDR2 YYEEEE. In DNA form, the CDR3 reads TGTGCCAGCAGCTTGATGACAGGGTGGATCTTTGGCTACACCTTC. As protein: CASSLMTGWIFGYTF.

The table lists this clone with a count of one. This chain joins TRBV7-2 and TRBJ2-3, with D possibly TRBD1 on 5 matching bases. V was pared by 7 bases and J by 1 base, with 15 bases between. This CDR3 contains 15 residues. Germline V gives CDR1 SGHTA, CDR2 FQGNSA. CDR3 nucleotide sequence: TGTGCCAGCAAGCTTTCTGGGGCCGGCACAGATACGCAGTATTTT. Its translation is CASKLSGAGTDTQYF.

The V gene is TRBV5-1, the J gene TRBJ2-2, with D perhaps matching TRBD1 (5 bases). Trimming removed 1 base at V and 1 base at J, with 14 bases between. Germline V gives CDR1 SGHRS, CDR2 YFSETQ. This CDR3 comprises 17 residues. CDR3 DNA: TGCGCCAGCAGCTTGAGGTCTGGGGCCGAGAACACCGGGGAGCTGTTTTTT. It encodes CASSLRSGAENTGELFF.